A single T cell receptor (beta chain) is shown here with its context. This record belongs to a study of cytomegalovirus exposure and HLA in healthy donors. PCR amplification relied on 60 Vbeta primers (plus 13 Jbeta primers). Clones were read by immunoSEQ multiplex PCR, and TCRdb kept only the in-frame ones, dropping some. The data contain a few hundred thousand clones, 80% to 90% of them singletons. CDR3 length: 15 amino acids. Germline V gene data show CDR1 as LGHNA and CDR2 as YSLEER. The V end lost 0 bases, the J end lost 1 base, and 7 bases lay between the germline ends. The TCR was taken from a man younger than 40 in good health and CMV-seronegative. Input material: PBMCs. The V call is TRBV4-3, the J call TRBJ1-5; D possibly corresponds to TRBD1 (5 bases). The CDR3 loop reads CASSQEGGSNQPQHF. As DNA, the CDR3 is TGCGCCAGCAGCCAAGAGGGGGGGAGCAATCAGCCCCAGCATTTT.